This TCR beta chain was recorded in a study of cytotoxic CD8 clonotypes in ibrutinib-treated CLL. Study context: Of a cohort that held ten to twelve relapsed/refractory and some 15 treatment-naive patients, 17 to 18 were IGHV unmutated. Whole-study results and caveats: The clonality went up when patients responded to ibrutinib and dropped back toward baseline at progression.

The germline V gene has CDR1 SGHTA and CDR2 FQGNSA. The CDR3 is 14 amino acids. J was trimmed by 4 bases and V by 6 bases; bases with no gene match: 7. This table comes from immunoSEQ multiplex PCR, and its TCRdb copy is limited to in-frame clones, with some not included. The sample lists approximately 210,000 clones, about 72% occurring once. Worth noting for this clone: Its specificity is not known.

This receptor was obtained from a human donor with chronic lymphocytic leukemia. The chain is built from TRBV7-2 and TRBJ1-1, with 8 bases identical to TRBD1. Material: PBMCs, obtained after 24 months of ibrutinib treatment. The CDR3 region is CASSKDRVITEAFF. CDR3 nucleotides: TGTGCCAGCAGTAAGGACAGGGTGATCACTGAAGCTTTCTTT. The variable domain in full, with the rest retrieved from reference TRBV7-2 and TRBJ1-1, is GAGVSQSPSNKVTEKGKDVELRCDPISGHTALYWYRQSLGQGLEFLIYFQGNSAPDKSGLPSDRFSAERTGGSVSTLTIQRTQQEDSAVYLCASSKDRVITEAFFGQGTRLTVV.